The 32 T cell receptor beta chains below were found in one sample sequenced in a study of blood T cell repertoires in COVID-19. The repertoire was sequenced with immunoSEQ multiplex PCR; TCRdb's copy has only in-frame clones and lacks some. The sample lists about 150,000 clones, 75% to 90% seen once, with about an eighth in the top ten. Sequenced: peripheral blood. The receptor source for this set is a man aged 18 to 30 with COVID-19, enrolled during active disease.

The genes are TRBV3-1 (or the pseudogene TRBV3-2) and TRBJ2-5, with TRBD1 matching over 7 bases. The CDR3 consists of 15 residues. V was clipped by 3 bases and J by 3 bases; unmatched bases: 7. Germline loops: CDR1 LGHDT, CDR2 YNNKEL (reference sequence). The CDR3 coding sequence is TGTGCCAGCAGCCAGGAACTAGGGACAGAAGAGACCCAGTACTTC. Protein product: CASSQELGTEETQYF.

The chain has TRBV9 and TRBJ1-5; TRBD1 aligns across 9 bases. V was pared by 4 bases and J by 0 bases, with 2 bases of the junction left unmatched. This CDR3 is 15 amino acids long. Germline V gene lookup returns CDR1 SGDLS and CDR2 YYNGEE. CDR3 DNA: TGTGCCAGCAGCTCGGGACAGGGTAGCAATCAGCCCCAGCATTTT. As protein: CASSSGQGSNQPQHF.

The chain links TRBV6-4 to TRBJ2-4; maybe TRBD2 (6 bases). This CDR3 has 14 amino acids. The germline V gene encodes CDR1 MRHNA and CDR2 SNTAGT. V shed 5 bases and J shed 7 bases, with 15 bases lying between them. The CDR3 loop reads CASSPRPGLNIQYF. The CDR3 bases are TGTGCCAGCAGTCCGAGACCGGGACTTAACATTCAGTACTTC.

This chain joins TRBV10-1 and TRBJ2-2, with D perhaps TRBD2 (8 bases). This CDR3 is 17 amino acids long. V dropped 5 bases and J dropped 4 bases, with 20 bases sitting between them. Germline V gives CDR1 WNHNN, CDR2 SYGVQD (reference sequence). CDR3 loop: CASSPGGDSEGTGELFF. In nucleotides, the CDR3 is TGCGCCAGCAGTCCGGGGGGGGACAGCGAGGGCACCGGGGAGCTGTTTTTT.

The rearrangement uses TRBV18 and TRBJ2-2, with 12 nucleotides matching TRBD2. The CDR3 has 17 residues. The V segment lost 6 bases and the J segment 2 bases; nucleotides outside the gene matches: 7. Per germline, CDR1 KGHSH and CDR2 LQKENI. The chain's CDR3 is CASSSLAGGPNTGELFF. As DNA, the CDR3 is TGTGCCAGCTCCTCGCTAGCGGGAGGGCCCAACACCGGGGAGCTGTTTTTT.

CDR3 DNA: TGTGCCAGCAGCTTAGGAGATGAGCAGTTCTTC. Its protein is CASSLGDEQFF. The chain carries TRBV7-6 and TRBJ2-1, with D unresolved. Deletions cut 1 base from V and 8 bases from J, with 3 bases between. The CDR3 sequence is 11 residues long. Looked up from germline, CDR1 is SGHVS and CDR2 is FNYEAQ.

J is TRBJ2-7 and V is TRBV28; D remains unclear. The V gene's germline CDR1 is MDHEN and CDR2 SYDVKM. CDR3 length equals 13 residues. Trimming left V 3 bases short and J 6 bases short, with 12 bases between. CDR3 bases: TGTGCCAGCAGTTTTAGTGGTGTTAGCGAGCAGTACTTC. Translated, it gives CASSFSGVSEQYF.

The genes are TRBV10-3 and TRBJ2-3, with D perhaps TRBD2 (5 bases). Trimming removed 6 bases at V and 2 bases at J, with 9 bases between. This CDR3 region has 13 residues. Germline V gene lookup returns CDR1 ENHRY and CDR2 SYGVKD. The CDR3 sequence is CAIRDRDTDTQYF. Here the CDR3 DNA reads TGTGCCATCAGAGACCGGGACACAGATACGCAGTATTTT.

This clone was seen only a few times. The chain combines TRBV6-5 with TRBJ1-2; D is uncertain. This CDR3 region has 11 residues. Germline V gives CDR1 MNHEY, CDR2 SVGAGI. V dropped 10 bases and J dropped 3 bases, with 9 bases sitting between them. As DNA, the CDR3 is TGTGCCACCAGGAGGGACTATGGCTACACCTTC. Amino acids: CATRRDYGYTF.

The V call is TRBV7-9, the J call TRBJ2-2; 7 nucleotides agree with TRBD2. CDR1 is SEHNR, CDR2 FQNEAQ, per germline (reference sequence). CDR3 size: 15 residues. Unmatched junction bases numbered 4, after V lost 5 bases and J lost 1 base. The CDR3 DNA sequence: TGTGCCAGCAGCCCGCCTAGCGGGAACACCGGGGAGCTGTTTTTT. It is translated as CASSPPSGNTGELFF.

V and J are TRBV11-2 and TRBJ2-5, with TRBD2 identical over 8 bases. CDR1 and CDR2 (germline): SGHAT, FQNNGV. J gave up 2 bases and V 0 bases, and 8 bases lay outside the gene matches. The CDR3 is 17 residues long. The CDR3 region is CASSLEYGGGSQETQYF. As DNA, the CDR3 is TGTGCCAGCAGCTTAGAGTATGGCGGGGGGAGTCAAGAGACCCAGTACTTC.

This chain links TRBV9 with TRBJ2-1; 8 nucleotides align to TRBD2. CDR1 is SGDLS and CDR2 is YYNGEE in the germline V gene. The J segment lost 10 bases and the V segment lost 0 bases, leaving 15 bases of the junction unmatched. This CDR3 comprises 17 residues. The CDR3 sequence: CASSVGTYPGGAWEQFF. In nucleotides, the CDR3 is TGTGCCAGCAGCGTAGGTACTTATCCGGGAGGGGCATGGGAGCAGTTCTTC.

The V call is TRBV6-5, the J call TRBJ2-1; 8 bases agree with TRBD1. V was pared by 1 base and J by 9 bases, with 5 bases of the junction left unmatched. The CDR3 totals 14 residues. CDR1 is MNHEY, CDR2 SVGAGI, per germline. This CDR3 reads CASSYWQGAGEQFF. The CDR3 DNA follows: TGTGCCAGCAGTTACTGGCAGGGGGCGGGTGAGCAGTTCTTC.

This rearrangement joins TRBV18 to TRBJ2-3; possible D gene TRBD2, 6 bases. Germline V CDR1 and CDR2: KGHSH, LQKENI. Trimming removed 2 bases at V and 1 base at J, with 22 bases between. The CDR3 loop spans 19 amino acids. The CDR3 DNA is TGTGCCAGCTCACCATATGTCGTGGGAAGCGCTAGCGGCACAGATACGCAGTATTTT. As protein: CASSPYVVGSASGTDTQYF.

The chain combines TRBV2 with TRBJ2-1; the D is unclear. Germline V lookup: CDR1 SNHLY, CDR2 FYNNEI. Trimming removed 1 base at V and 8 bases at J, with 12 bases between. This CDR3 is 14 amino acids long. CDR3 protein: CASSEVESTHEQFF. DNA of the CDR3: TGTGCCAGCAGTGAAGTGGAGAGCACGCATGAGCAGTTCTTC.

The chain has TRBV28 and TRBJ2-7, with 8 bases matching TRBD1. With V trimmed by 5 bases and J by 4 bases, 4 bases remained unmatched. The CDR3 is made up of 13 amino acids. CDR1 MDHEN and CDR2 SYDVKM come from the germline V gene. The DNA for the CDR3 is TGTGCCAGCAGTCTAGGACAGGGATACGAGCAGTACTTC. As protein: CASSLGQGYEQYF. The full variable domain, rest sourced from reference TRBV28 and TRBJ2-7, is DVKVTQSSRYLVKRTGEKVFLECVQDMDHENMFWYRQDPGLGLRLIYFSYDVKMKEKGDIPEGYSVSREKKERFSLILESASTNQTSMYLCASSLGQGYEQYFGPGTRLTVT.

This clone was found a few times. The rearrangement joins TRBV9 to TRBJ1-5; TRBD1 matches 7 bases. From germline, CDR1 is SGDLS and CDR2 YYNGEE. The CDR3 loop spans 16 amino acids. With V trimmed by 3 bases and J by 4 bases, 10 bases remained unmatched. In nucleotides, the CDR3 is TGTGCCAGCAGCGCAGATCCGGGACAGTCAAATCAGCCCCAGCATTTT. Protein sequence: CASSADPGQSNQPQHF.

V usage is TRBV28 and J usage is TRBJ2-3; 12 bases agree with TRBD1. J was trimmed by 7 bases and V by 6 bases; bases with no gene match: 11. Germline V CDR1 and CDR2: MDHEN, SYDVKM. The CDR3 has 16 residues. CDR3 protein: CASSLGSGQGANTQYF. The CDR3 DNA sequence: TGTGCCAGCAGCTTAGGTTCGGGACAGGGGGCGAATACGCAGTATTTT.

This clone was seen a single time. The chain carries TRBV28 and TRBJ1-2; D call uncertain. Germline V gene lookup returns CDR1 MDHEN and CDR2 SYDVKM. Trimming removed 1 base from V and 8 bases from J, with 14 bases in between. CDR3 length equals 14 residues. The CDR3 coding sequence is TGTGCCAGCAGTTTATTTAGAGGCCCCGGCGGCTACACCTTC. As protein: CASSLFRGPGGYTF.

The rearrangement uses TRBV5-1 and TRBJ1-1; 11 bases fit TRBD1. The V and J ends lost 3 bases and 1 base, in that order; junction bases with no gene match: 2. There are 15 residues in the CDR3. Germline CDR1 and CDR2: SGHRS and YFSETQ. The CDR3 is CASSSGTGGNTEAFF. In nucleotides, the CDR3 is TGCGCCAGCAGCTCGGGGACAGGGGGGAACACTGAAGCTTTCTTT. Full variable domain (missing parts from reference TRBV5-1 and TRBJ1-1): KAGVTQTPRYLIKTRGQQVTLSCSPISGHRSVSWYQQTPGQGLQFLFEYFSETQRNKGNFPGRFSGRQFSNSRSEMNVSTLELGDSALYLCASSSGTGGNTEAFFGQGTRLTVV.

J is TRBJ2-2 and V is TRBV9, with 8 bases aligning to TRBD2. Trimming took 3 bases from V and 4 from J; bases not matched to a gene: 8. This CDR3 spans 16 amino acids. Germline V gene data show CDR1 as SGDLS and CDR2 as YYNGEE. The CDR3 nucleotides are TGTGCCAGCAGCGGGATGGGCGGGGGGTTCACCGGGGAGCTGTTTTTT. It encodes CASSGMGGGFTGELFF.

This chain links TRBV28 with TRBJ2-5; 14 bases line up with TRBD2. Germline trimming cut 4 bases from V and 5 bases from J; bases unmatched to any gene: 6. Germline CDR1 and CDR2: MDHEN and SYDVKM. The CDR3 runs 16 residues. DNA of the CDR3: TGTGCCAGCAGTTCAAGACTAGCGGGAGGGTACGAGACCCAGTACTTC. Translated, it gives CASSSRLAGGYETQYF.

CDR3 amino acids: CASRLRTSGIYNEQFF. The CDR3 bases are TGTGCCAGCAGACTTCGGACTAGCGGAATTTACAATGAGCAGTTCTTC. This chain uses TRBV28 with TRBJ2-1; TRBD2 aligns across 10 bases. This CDR3 comprises 16 residues. V shed 6 bases, J shed 4 bases, and the junction held 9 bases outside the gene matches. CDR1 and CDR2 from the germline V gene are MDHEN and SYDVKM.

The chain couples TRBV29-1 to TRBJ2-5; 7 nucleotides line up with TRBD1. V lost 6 bases and J lost 5; bases outside the gene matches: 6. Germline V gene data show CDR1 as SQVTM and CDR2 as ANQGSEA. The CDR3 has 12 amino acids. Here the CDR3 reads CSVVQGLETQYF. In DNA form, the CDR3 reads TGCAGCGTCGTACAGGGGCTGGAGACCCAGTACTTC.

V gene TRBV7-9 combines with J gene TRBJ2-3, with 9 bases aligning to TRBD2. Germline lookup yields CDR1 SEHNR and CDR2 FQNEAQ (reference sequence). V dropped 2 bases and J dropped 6; count of bases not matched to a gene: 15. The CDR3 has 18 residues. CDR3 DNA: TGTGCCAGCAGCTTATGGGGACTAGCACCCACCAATAGGGATACGCAGTATTTT. This encodes CASSLWGLAPTNRDTQYF. Drawing the rest from reference TRBV7-9 and TRBJ2-3, the complete variable domain is DTGVSQNPRHKITKRGQNVTFRCDPISEHNRLYWYRQTLGQGPEFLTYFQNEAQLEKSRLLSDRFSAERPKGSFSTLEIQRTEQGDSAMYLCASSLWGLAPTNRDTQYFGPGTRLTVL.

This sequence joins TRBV27 and TRBJ2-7; perhaps TRBD1 as D (6 bases). Per germline, CDR1 MNHEY and CDR2 SMNVEV (reference sequence). Trimming removed 3 bases from V and 4 bases from J, with 13 bases in between. The CDR3 has 14 residues. Written as DNA, the CDR3 is TGTGCCAGCAGTTTTGGAAGGGGGAAGTACGAGCAGTACTTC. It translates to CASSFGRGKYEQYF.

This clone was seen only once. The chain joins TRBV14 to TRBJ2-2, with a weak D call TRBD1 (6 bases). V was shortened by 0 bases and J by 6 bases, with 11 bases between the two germline ends. CDR1 is SGHDN and CDR2 is FVKESK in the germline V gene. CDR3 length: 15 amino acids. For the CDR3, the DNA is TGTGCCAGCAGCCAAGAAACAGGGCGGGCCGGGGAGCTGTTTTTT. As protein: CASSQETGRAGELFF.

This chain connects TRBV21-1 to TRBJ2-7; TRBD2 is taken as the D call from the table, unchecked against the DNA. TRBV21-1 is flagged as a pseudogene. CDR3 length: 16 amino acids. CDR3 sequence: CASSKEHTRVDYEQYF. Here the CDR3 DNA reads TGTGCCAGCAGCAAAGAGCACACGCGGGTAGACTACGAGCAGTACTTC.

The CDR3 loop reads CASSATSGRAWDEQFF. The CDR3 DNA reads as TGTGCCAGCAGCGCCACTAGCGGGAGGGCCTGGGATGAGCAGTTCTTC. This chain links TRBV9 with TRBJ2-1; TRBD2 aligns across 13 bases. Per germline, CDR1 SGDLS and CDR2 YYNGEE. The CDR3 is 16 residues long. J gave up 8 bases and V 3 bases, and 8 bases lay outside the gene matches.

DNA of the CDR3: TGTGCCAGCAGCGATGAGGCTCCCAGCGGCGGCTACACCTTC. This sequence encodes CASSDEAPSGGYTF. This chain uses TRBV5-6 with TRBJ1-2; D not certain. The CDR3 is made up of 14 amino acids. Trimming took off 4 bases at V and 8 bases at J, with 18 bases between the two ends. Germline CDR1 SGHDT, CDR2 YYEEEE.

The genes are TRBV7-9 and TRBJ1-4, with 11 bases lining up with TRBD1. With V trimmed by 6 bases and J by 10 bases, 13 bases remained unmatched. CDR1 is SEHNR, CDR2 FQNEAQ, per germline (reference sequence). The CDR3 loop spans 16 amino acids. The CDR3 spells CASSHGQGASGGKLFF. The DNA for the CDR3 is TGTGCCAGCAGTCACGGACAGGGGGCTTCAGGCGGAAAACTGTTTTTT.

This clone was recorded a few times. In nucleotides, the CDR3 is TGTGCCAGCAGCTTAGAAGGACACGCAGACTATGGCTACACCTTC. Translating it yields CASSLEGHADYGYTF. The chain joins TRBV7-9 to TRBJ1-2; a weak D match, TRBD1 (5 bases). The CDR3 has 15 amino acids. The germline CDR1 and CDR2 sequences are SEHNR and FQNEAQ (reference sequence). The V end lost 1 base, the J end lost 3 bases, and 12 bases lay between the germline ends.